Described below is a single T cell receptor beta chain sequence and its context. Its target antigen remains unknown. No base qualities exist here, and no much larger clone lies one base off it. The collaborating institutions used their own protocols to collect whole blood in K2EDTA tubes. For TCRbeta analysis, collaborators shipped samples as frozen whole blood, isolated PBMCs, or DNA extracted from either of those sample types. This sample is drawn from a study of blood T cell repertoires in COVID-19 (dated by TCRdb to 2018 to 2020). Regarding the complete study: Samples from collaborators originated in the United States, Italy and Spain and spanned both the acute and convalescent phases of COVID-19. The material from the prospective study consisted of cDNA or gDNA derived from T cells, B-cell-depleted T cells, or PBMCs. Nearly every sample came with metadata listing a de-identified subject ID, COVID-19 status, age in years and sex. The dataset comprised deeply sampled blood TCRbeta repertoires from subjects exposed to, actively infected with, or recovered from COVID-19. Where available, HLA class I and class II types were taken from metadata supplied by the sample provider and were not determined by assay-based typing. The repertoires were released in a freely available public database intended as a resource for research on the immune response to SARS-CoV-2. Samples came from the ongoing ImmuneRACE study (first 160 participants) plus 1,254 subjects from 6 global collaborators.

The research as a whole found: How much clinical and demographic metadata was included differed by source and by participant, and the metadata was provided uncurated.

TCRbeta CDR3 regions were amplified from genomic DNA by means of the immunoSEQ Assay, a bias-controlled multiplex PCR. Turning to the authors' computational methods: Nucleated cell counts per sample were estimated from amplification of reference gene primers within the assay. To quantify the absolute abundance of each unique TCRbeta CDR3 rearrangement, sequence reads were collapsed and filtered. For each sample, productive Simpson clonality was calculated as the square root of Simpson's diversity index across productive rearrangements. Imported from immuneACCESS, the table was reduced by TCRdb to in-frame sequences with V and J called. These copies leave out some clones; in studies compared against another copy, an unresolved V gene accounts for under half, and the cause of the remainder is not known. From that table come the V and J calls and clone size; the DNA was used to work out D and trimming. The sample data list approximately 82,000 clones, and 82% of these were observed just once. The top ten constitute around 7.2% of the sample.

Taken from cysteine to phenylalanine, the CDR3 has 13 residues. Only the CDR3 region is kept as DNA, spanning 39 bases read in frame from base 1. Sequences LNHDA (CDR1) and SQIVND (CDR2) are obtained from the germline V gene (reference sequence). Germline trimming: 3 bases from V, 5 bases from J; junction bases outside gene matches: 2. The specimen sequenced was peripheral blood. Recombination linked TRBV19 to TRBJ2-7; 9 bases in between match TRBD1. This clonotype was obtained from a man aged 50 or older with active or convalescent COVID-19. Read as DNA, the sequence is TGTGCCAGTAGTATGAGGACAGGGGACGAGCAGTACTTC. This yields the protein CASSMRTGDEQYF. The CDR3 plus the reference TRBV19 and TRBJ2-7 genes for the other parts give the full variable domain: DGGITQSPKYLFRKEGQNVTLSCEQNLNHDAMYWYRQDPGQGLRLIYYSQIVNDFQKGDIAEGYSVSREKKESFPLTVTSAQKNPTAFYLCASSMRTGDEQYFGPGTRLTVT.